The 10 T cell receptor beta chains listed next were all sequenced from one sample in a study of T cell responses to AZD1222 COVID-19 vaccine. The repertoire was sequenced with immunoSEQ multiplex PCR; TCRdb's copy has only in-frame clones and lacks some. This sample carries roughly 200,000 clones, roughly 91% of them seen once, and the ten largest clones take more than 0.85%. The input for sequencing was peripheral blood, taken 28 days after the second dose of the MenACWY control vaccine. The source is an adult who received the MenACWY meningococcal vaccine as a control.

This chain uses TRBV6-5 with TRBJ2-7; D may be TRBD1 or TRBD2 (6 bases each). Germline V gene data show CDR1 as MNHEY and CDR2 as SVGAGI. This CDR3 spans 12 amino acids. With 6 bases removed from V and 5 bases from J, the gap between germline ends came to 11 bases. CDR3: CASRFGGNEQYF. The CDR3 DNA reads as TGTGCCAGCAGGTTCGGGGGCAACGAGCAGTACTTC.

The chain has TRBV11-2 and TRBJ2-5; no definite D call. This CDR3 has 16 residues. The germline V gene encodes CDR1 SGHAT and CDR2 FQNNGV. Trimming pared 0 bases from V and 5 bases from J, leaving 16 bases between. CDR3 coding DNA: TGTGCCAGCAGCTTAGATGGTAGGGTGATCCTGGAGACCCAGTACTTC. Amino acids: CASSLDGRVILETQYF.

The chain combines TRBV6-6 with TRBJ1-4; a possible D gene is TRBD1 (6 bases). Germline V gives CDR1 MNHNY, CDR2 SVGAGI (reference sequence). The CDR3 covers 16 residues. Between the trimmed V and J ends, which lost 0 bases and 10 bases, there was a span of 18 bases. CDR3 nucleotides: TGTGCCAGCAGTTACTCGCTGACAGGTAGTAACGGAAAACTGTTTTTT. Encoded protein: CASSYSLTGSNGKLFF.

The gene calls are TRBV5-1 and TRBJ1-2; D call uncertain. V was clipped by 4 bases and J by 4 bases, with 8 bases between them. CDR3 length equals 12 residues. Germline V lookup: CDR1 SGHRS, CDR2 YFSETQ. Here the CDR3 reads CASSELTYGYTF. The CDR3 region has the DNA TGCGCCAGCAGCGAACTGACCTATGGCTACACCTTC.

This sequence joins TRBV19 and TRBJ1-6; D remains unclear. Trimming took off 0 bases at V and 9 bases at J, with 6 bases between the two ends. The CDR3 length is 13 residues. CDR1 and CDR2 from the germline V gene are LNHDA and SQIVND (reference sequence). CDR3 sequence: CASSIEGASPLHF. CDR3 bases: TGTGCCAGTAGTATAGAGGGAGCTTCACCCCTCCACTTT.

The chain links TRBV4-2 to TRBJ2-3; 7 nucleotides line up with TRBD2. J lost 2 bases, V lost 4 bases, and 6 bases had no gene match. CDR1 is LGHNA, CDR2 YNFKEQ, per germline. The CDR3 spans 15 residues. For the CDR3, the DNA is TGTGCCAGCAGCCGCTCCGGGACTAACACAGATACGCAGTATTTT. This sequence encodes CASSRSGTNTDTQYF.

The J gene is TRBJ1-3, the V gene TRBV6-5; D remains unclear. The CDR3 is 15 amino acids. Germline loops: CDR1 MNHEY, CDR2 SVGAGI. V gave up 6 bases and J gave up 4 bases, with 16 bases separating them. The CDR3 DNA is TGTGCCAGCAGGCCCCGGGGTGGTCTGGGAAACACCATATATTTT. Amino acids: CASRPRGGLGNTIYF.

The V call is TRBV18, the J call TRBJ1-4; D is uncertain. This CDR3 has 11 amino acids. V was shortened by 5 bases and J by 8 bases, with 6 bases between the two germline ends. Germline V CDR1 and CDR2: KGHSH, LQKENI. The CDR3 sequence is CASSGREKLFF. In nucleotides, the CDR3 is TGTGCCAGCTCAGGTCGAGAAAAACTGTTTTTT.

V and J are TRBV6-5 and TRBJ1-1; a possible D gene is TRBD1 (5 bases). The CDR3 runs to 13 residues. V shed 6 bases and J shed 1 base, with 9 bases lying between them. Germline V lookup: CDR1 MNHEY, CDR2 SVGAGI. In DNA, the CDR3 is TGTGCCAGCAGGCCGACAGAGAACACTGAAGCTTTCTTT. Translation gives CASRPTENTEAFF.

This chain links TRBV5-1 with TRBJ2-3; D remains ambiguous. The ends were cut back, 3 bases at V and 2 bases at J, with 16 bases in the middle. This CDR3 contains 16 residues. Looked up from germline, CDR1 is SGHRS and CDR2 is YFSETQ. The CDR3 DNA sequence: TGCGCCAGCAGCTCTGGACGGTCCCCGGTCACAGATACGCAGTATTTT. This sequence encodes CASSSGRSPVTDTQYF.